The following is a T cell receptor (beta chain) sequence with its context. Germline V gene data show CDR1 as SGHTA and CDR2 as FQGNSA. The CDR3 totals 16 residues. The entry originates in a study of blood T cells in healthy people across ages. Then a second PCR, running roughly 7 to 11 cycles, was carried out with a sample-barcoded 5' primer and a J-beta primer mix. One entry per CDR3 protein, called by TCRdb with MiXCR from the 5' RACE reads. This table has roughly 500,000 distinct CDR3 sequences, approximately 27% appearing once. What was sequenced was blood. This clonotype was obtained from a woman aged 70-85 years in good health. This chain joins TRBV7-2 and TRBJ2-5; D is uncertain. The DNA end is a closer match to TRBJ2-1, so the J assignment may be wrong. CDR3 amino acids: CASTPLVGLSYNEQFF. DNA for the CDR3: TGTGCCAGCACCCCTCTAGTCGGGTTGAGCTACAATGAGCAGTTCTTC.